The next 7 T cell receptor beta chains were all read from a single sample in a study of blood T cells in healthy people across ages. Using a J-beta primer mix together with a sample-barcoded 5' primer, a second PCR was run for about 6 to 12 cycles. TCRdb fed the 5' RACE reads into MiXCR, producing one record per CDR3 protein. This sample has 600,000 or so distinct CDR3 sequences; 25% to 35% occur once, and the top ten carry more than 15%. Material for sequencing was blood. The receptors stem from a woman at least 80 years old in good health.

This clonotype was seen at least ten times. The chain couples TRBV7-3 to TRBJ2-1; 9 positions match TRBD2. Trimming took 3 bases from V and 3 from J; bases not matched to a gene: 6. This CDR3 is 16 amino acids long. CDR1 SGHTA and CDR2 FQGTGA come from the germline V gene. The CDR3 DNA sequence: TGTGCCAGCAGCTTGGGTACTAGCGGGTACTACAATGAGCAGTTCTTC. This codes for CASSLGTSGYYNEQFF.

Turning to this clonotype: A clone one base away is much larger, so this may be a read error. V usage is TRBV7-2 and J usage is TRBJ2-5; no clear D. Germline lookup yields CDR1 SGHTA and CDR2 FQGNSA. Trimming removed 6 bases from V and 11 bases from J, with 19 bases in between. This CDR3 contains 13 residues. The CDR3 region has the DNA TGTGCCAGCAGTCGTAGCAGCCCGGAGTTGCAGTACTTC. Translating it yields CASSRSSPELQYF.

On this clonotype itself: With a much larger clone just one base away, this may be a read error. The CDR3 coding sequence is TGCGCCAGCAGCCAAGTTCCCACAGGGGCAACTAATGAAAAACGGTTTTTT. This encodes CASSQVPTGATNEKRFF. J is TRBJ1-4 and V is TRBV4-1, with TRBD1 matching over 7 bases. Germline CDR1 is MGHRA and CDR2 is YSYEKL. This CDR3 contains 17 residues.

This clonotype turned up a few times. CDR3 coding DNA: TGTGCCAGCAGTTTAGGCCAAGATTCAACTGGAAACACCATATATTTT. Residues: CASSLGQDSTGNTIYF. The rearrangement uses TRBV27 and TRBJ1-3, with D unresolved. Looked up from germline, CDR1 is MNHEY and CDR2 is SMNVEV (reference sequence). V dropped 2 bases and J dropped 2 bases, with 13 bases sitting between them. This CDR3 has 16 amino acids.

This clonotype has a single count. This may be a read error, as it is one base from a much larger clone. The chain has TRBV7-9 and TRBJ1-4, with no clear D. The V gene's germline CDR1 is SEHNR and CDR2 FQNEAQ (reference sequence). The CDR3 is 16 amino acids. The CDR3 loop is CASSLELPATNEKRFF. DNA of the CDR3: TGTGCCAGCAGCTTAGAGTTGCCAGCAACTAATGAAAAACGGTTTTTT. The variable domain in full, completed from reference TRBV7-9 and TRBJ1-4, reads DTGVSQNPRHKITKRGQNVTFRCDPISEHNRLYWYRQTLGQGPEFLTYFQNEAQLEKSRLLSDRFSAERPKGSFSTLEIQRTEQGDSAMYLCASSLELPATNEKRFFGSGTQLSVL.

This clonotype was observed many times. This chain uses TRBV6-5 with TRBJ1-5; weak D call: TRBD1 (6 bases). V was shortened by 0 bases and J by 4 bases, with 19 bases between the two germline ends. Germline values: CDR1 MNHEY, CDR2 SVGAGI. The CDR3 runs to 18 residues. DNA for the CDR3: TGTGCCAGCAGTTACTCCCGCCCGGGGGCCGCAGGTAATCAGCCCCAGCATTTT. Its protein product is CASSYSRPGAAGNQPQHF.

Details on this clonotype: Possible read error: a much larger clone is one base away. This chain joins TRBV5-1 and TRBJ2-7, with 8 bases matching TRBD1. Trimming took 4 bases from V and 6 from J; bases not matched to a gene: 9. Germline-derived CDR1 and CDR2 are SGHRS and YFSETQ. The CDR3 length is 14 residues. CDR3 amino acids: CASSTPGQACEQYF. The CDR3 coding sequence is TGCGCCAGCAGCACACCGGGACAGGCATGCGAGCAGTACTTC.